This TCR beta chain was captured by sequencing in a study of blood T cell repertoires in COVID-19. Study overall: T cells, B-cell-depleted T cells, or PBMCs supplied cDNA or gDNA.

Authors' processing steps: Reference gene primer amplification in the assay estimated nucleated cell counts. The assay was immunoSEQ multiplex PCR, and TCRdb's table has in-frame clones only and misses some. V, J and clone size derive from that table, while D and trimming were established from the DNA sequence. The table records under 200,000 clones, 65% to 90% of them present only once. The length of the CDR3 is 15 residues. In germline, CDR1 is SEHNR, CDR2 FQNEAQ (reference sequence). Deletions cut 3 bases from V and 3 bases from J, with 14 bases between. This receptor was obtained from a man aged 60 to 69 with acute or convalescent COVID-19. The chain has TRBV7-9 and TRBJ1-2; D is possibly TRBD1 (5 bases). Input material: peripheral blood. The CDR3 loop is CASSFGPATDYGYTF. The CDR3 DNA follows: TGTGCCAGCAGCTTTGGTCCGGCGACAGACTATGGCTACACCTTC.